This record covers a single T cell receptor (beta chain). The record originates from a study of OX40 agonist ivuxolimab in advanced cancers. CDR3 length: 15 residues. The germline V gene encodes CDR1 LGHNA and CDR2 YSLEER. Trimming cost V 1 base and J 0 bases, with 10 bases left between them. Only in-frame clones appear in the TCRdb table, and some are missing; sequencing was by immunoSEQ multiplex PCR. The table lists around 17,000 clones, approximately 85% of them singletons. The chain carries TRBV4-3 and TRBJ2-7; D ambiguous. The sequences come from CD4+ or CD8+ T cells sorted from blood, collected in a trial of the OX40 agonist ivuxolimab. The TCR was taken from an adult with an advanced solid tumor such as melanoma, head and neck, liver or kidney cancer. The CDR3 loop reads CASSQAAESSYEQYF. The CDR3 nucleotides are TGCGCCAGCAGCCAAGCGGCGGAGAGCTCCTACGAGCAGTACTTC.